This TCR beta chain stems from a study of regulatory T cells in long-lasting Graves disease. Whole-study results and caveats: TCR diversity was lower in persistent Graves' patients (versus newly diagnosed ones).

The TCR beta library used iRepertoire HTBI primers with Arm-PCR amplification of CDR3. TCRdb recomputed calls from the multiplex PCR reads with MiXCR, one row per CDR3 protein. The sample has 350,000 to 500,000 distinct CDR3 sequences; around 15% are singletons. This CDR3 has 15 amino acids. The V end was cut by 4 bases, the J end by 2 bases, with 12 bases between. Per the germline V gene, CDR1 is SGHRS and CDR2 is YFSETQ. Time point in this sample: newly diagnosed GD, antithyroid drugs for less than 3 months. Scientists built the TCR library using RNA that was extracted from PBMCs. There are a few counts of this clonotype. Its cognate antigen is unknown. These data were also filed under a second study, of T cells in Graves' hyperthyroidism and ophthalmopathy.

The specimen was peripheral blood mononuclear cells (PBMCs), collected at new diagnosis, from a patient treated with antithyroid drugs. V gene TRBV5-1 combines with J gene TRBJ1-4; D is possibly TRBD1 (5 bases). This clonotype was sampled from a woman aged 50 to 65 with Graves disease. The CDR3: CASSNRRATNEKLFF. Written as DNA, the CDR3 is TGCGCCAGCAGCAACAGGAGGGCGACTAATGAAAAACTGTTTTTT.